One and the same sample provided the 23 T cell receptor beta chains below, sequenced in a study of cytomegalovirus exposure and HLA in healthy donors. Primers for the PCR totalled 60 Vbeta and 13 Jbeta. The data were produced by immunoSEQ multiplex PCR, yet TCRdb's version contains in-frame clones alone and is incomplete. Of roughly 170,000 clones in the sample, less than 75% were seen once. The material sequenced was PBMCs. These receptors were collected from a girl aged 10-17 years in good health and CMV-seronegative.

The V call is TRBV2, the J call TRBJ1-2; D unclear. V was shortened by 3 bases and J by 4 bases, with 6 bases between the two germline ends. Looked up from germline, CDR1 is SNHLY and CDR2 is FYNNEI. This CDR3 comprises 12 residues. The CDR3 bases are TGTGCCAGCAGTGAGGCAGGCTATGGCTACACCTTC. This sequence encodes CASSEAGYGYTF.

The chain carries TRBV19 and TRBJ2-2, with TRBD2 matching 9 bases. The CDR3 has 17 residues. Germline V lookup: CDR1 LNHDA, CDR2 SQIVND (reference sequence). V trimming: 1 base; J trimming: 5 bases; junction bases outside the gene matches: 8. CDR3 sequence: CASSIVGGGVDTGELFF. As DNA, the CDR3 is TGTGCCAGTAGTATAGTTGGCGGGGGGGTTGATACCGGGGAGCTGTTTTTT. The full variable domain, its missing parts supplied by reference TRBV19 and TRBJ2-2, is DGGITQSPKYLFRKEGQNVTLSCEQNLNHDAMYWYRQDPGQGLRLIYYSQIVNDFQKGDIAEGYSVSREKKESFPLTVTSAQKNPTAFYLCASSIVGGGVDTGELFFGEGSRLTVL.

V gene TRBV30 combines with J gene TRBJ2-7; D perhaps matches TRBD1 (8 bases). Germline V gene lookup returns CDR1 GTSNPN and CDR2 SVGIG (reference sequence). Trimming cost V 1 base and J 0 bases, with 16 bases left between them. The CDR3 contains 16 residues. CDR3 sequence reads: CAWSGEGQELSYEQYF. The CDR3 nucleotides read TGTGCCTGGAGTGGGGAGGGACAGGAACTCTCCTACGAGCAGTACTTC.

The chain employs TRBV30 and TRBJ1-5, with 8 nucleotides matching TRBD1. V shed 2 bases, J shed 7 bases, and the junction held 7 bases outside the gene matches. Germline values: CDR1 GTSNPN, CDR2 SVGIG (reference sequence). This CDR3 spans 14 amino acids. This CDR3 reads CAWSFRGQGQPQHF. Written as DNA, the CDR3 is TGTGCCTGGAGTTTCAGGGGGCAAGGGCAGCCCCAGCATTTT. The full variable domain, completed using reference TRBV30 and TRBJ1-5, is SQTIHQWPATLVQPVGSPLSLECTVEGTSNPNLYWYRQAAGRGLQLLFYSVGIGQISSEVPQNLSASRPQDRQFILSSKKLLLSDSGFYLCAWSFRGQGQPQHFGDGTRLSIL.

The CDR3 sequence is CASSDGGLMAEKLFF. The CDR3 DNA follows: TGTGCCAGCAGTGATGGTGGACTAATGGCAGAAAAACTGTTTTTT. V and J are TRBV6-1 and TRBJ1-4; no definite D call. Germline CDR1 reads MNHNS; CDR2 reads SASEGT. The CDR3 extends over 15 amino acids. V was trimmed by 3 bases and J by 8 bases, leaving 16 bases between them.

In DNA, the CDR3 is TGTGCCAGCAGACAGGGGTCTAATGAAAAACTGTTTTTT. Its protein product is CASRQGSNEKLFF. This rearrangement joins TRBV6-6 to TRBJ1-4; 7 nucleotides align to TRBD1. Looked up from germline, CDR1 is MNHNY and CDR2 is SVGAGI (reference sequence). Trimming at V came to 6 bases and at J to 3 bases, leaving 1 base not matched to a gene. The CDR3 length is 13 residues.

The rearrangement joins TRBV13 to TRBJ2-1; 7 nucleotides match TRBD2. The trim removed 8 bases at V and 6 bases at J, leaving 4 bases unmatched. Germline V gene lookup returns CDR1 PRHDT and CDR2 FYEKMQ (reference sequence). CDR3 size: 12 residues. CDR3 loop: CASQGGGNEQFF. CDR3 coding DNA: TGTGCCAGCCAGGGCGGGGGCAATGAGCAGTTCTTC.

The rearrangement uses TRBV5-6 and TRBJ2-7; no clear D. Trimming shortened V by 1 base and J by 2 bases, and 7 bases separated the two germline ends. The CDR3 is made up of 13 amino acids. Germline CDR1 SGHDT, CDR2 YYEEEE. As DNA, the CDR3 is TGTGCCAGCAGCTTGCAGGTACCCTACGAGCAGTACTTC. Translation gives CASSLQVPYEQYF. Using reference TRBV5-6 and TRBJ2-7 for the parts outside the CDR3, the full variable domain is DAGVTQSPTHLIKTRGQQVTLRCSPKSGHDTVSWYQQALGQGPQFIFQYYEEEERQRGNFPDRFSGHQFPNYSSELNVNALLLGDSALYLCASSLQVPYEQYFGPGTRLTVT.

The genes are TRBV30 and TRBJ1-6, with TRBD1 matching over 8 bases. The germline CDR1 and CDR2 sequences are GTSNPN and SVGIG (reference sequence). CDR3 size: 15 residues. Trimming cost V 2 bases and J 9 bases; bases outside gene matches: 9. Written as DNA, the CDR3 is TGTGCCTGGAGTCTCGGACAGGGAACGGGTTCACCCCTCCACTTT. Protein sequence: CAWSLGQGTGSPLHF.

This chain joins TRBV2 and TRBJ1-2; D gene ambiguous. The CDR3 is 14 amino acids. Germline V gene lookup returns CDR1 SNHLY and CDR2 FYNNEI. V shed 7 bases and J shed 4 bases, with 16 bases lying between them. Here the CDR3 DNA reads TGTGCCAGCACAGACTCATACTCGGGCTATGGCTACACCTTC. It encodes CASTDSYSGYGYTF.

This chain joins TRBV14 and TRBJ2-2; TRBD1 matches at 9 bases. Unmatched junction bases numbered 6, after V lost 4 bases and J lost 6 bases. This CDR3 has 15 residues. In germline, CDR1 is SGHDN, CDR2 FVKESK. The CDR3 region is CASSPGQGYPGELFF. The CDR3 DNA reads TGTGCCAGCAGCCCTGGACAGGGGTATCCCGGGGAGCTGTTTTTT.

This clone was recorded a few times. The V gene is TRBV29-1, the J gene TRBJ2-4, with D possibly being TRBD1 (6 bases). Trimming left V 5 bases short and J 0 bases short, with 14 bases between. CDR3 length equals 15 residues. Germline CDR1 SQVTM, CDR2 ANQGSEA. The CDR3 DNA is TGCAGCGTTAGGGGACAAGGACTAGCCAAAAACATTCAGTACTTC. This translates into CSVRGQGLAKNIQYF.

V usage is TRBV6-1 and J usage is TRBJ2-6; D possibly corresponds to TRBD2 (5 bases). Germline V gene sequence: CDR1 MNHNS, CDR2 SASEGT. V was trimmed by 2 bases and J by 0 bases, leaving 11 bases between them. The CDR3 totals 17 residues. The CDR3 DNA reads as TGTGCCAGCAGTGAAAAAATGAGGGCCTCTGGGGCCAACGTCCTGACTTTC. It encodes CASSEKMRASGANVLTF.

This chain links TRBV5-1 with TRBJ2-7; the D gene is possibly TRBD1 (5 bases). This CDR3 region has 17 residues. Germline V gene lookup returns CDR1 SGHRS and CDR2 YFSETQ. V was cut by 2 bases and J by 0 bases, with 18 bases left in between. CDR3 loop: CASSFDLRNQGSYEQYF. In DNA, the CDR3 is TGCGCCAGCAGCTTTGATTTGCGAAATCAGGGCTCCTACGAGCAGTACTTC.

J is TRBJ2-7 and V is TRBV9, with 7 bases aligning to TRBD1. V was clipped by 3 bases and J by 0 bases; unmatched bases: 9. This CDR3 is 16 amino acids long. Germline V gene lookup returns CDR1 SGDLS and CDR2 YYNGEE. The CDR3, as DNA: TGTGCCAGCAGCGCCCAACAGGGGATGCCCTCCTACGAGCAGTACTTC. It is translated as CASSAQQGMPSYEQYF.

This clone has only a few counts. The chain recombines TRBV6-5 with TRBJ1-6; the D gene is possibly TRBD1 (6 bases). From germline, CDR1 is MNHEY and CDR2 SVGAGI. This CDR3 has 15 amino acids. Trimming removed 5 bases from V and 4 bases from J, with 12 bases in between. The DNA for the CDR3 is TGTGCCAGCAGTCCAATACAGGGATATAATTCACCCCTCCACTTT. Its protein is CASSPIQGYNSPLHF.

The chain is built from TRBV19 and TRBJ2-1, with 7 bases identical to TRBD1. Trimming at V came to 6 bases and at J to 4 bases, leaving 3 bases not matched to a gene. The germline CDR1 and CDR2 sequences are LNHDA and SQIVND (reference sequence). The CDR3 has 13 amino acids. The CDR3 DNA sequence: TGTGCCAGTAGCTCGGACAGGTACAATGAGCAGTTCTTC. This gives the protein CASSSDRYNEQFF.

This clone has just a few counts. CDR3 protein: CASSQYSASEKLFF. CDR3 bases: TGTGCCAGCAGCCAATACTCGGCTAGCGAAAAACTGTTTTTT. The chain employs TRBV16 and TRBJ1-4; unclear D gene. The germline gives CDR1 KGHSY, CDR2 FQNENV. The CDR3 is 14 amino acids. Trimming left V 1 base short and J 8 bases short, with 11 bases between.

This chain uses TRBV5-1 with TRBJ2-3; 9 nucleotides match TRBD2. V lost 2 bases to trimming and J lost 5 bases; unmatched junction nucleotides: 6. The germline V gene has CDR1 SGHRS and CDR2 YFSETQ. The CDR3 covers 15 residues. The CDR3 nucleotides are TGCGCCAGCAGCTTCCGCGGGGGGGCTAGAGATACGCAGTATTTT. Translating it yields CASSFRGGARDTQYF.

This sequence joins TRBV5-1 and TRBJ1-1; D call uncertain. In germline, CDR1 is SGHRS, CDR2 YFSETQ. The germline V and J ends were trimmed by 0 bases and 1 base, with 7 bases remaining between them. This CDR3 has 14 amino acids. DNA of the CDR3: TGCGCCAGCAGCTTGGATGCGGCGAACACTGAAGCTTTCTTT. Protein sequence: CASSLDAANTEAFF.

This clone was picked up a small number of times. The CDR3 nucleotides read TGTGCCACCAGCTACCTTACACCCACAGGGGACTATGGCTACACCTTC. It encodes CATSYLTPTGDYGYTF. V and J are TRBV15 and TRBJ1-2; 7 bases agree with TRBD1. Germline CDR1 LNHNV, CDR2 YYDKDF (reference sequence). The CDR3 sequence is 16 residues long. V shed 5 bases and J 3 bases; nucleotides not matched to a gene: 12.

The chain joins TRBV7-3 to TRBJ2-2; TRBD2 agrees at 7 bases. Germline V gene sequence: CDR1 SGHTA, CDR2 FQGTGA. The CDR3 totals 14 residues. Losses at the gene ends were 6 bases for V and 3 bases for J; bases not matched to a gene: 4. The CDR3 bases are TGTGCCAGCAGGTGGGGGGGAGACACCGGGGAGCTGTTTTTT. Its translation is CASRWGGDTGELFF.

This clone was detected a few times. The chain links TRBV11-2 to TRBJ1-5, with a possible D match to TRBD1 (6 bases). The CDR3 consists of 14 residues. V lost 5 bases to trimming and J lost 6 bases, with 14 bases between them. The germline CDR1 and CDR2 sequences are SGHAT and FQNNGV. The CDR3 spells CASSLSGVLQPQHF. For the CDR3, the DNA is TGTGCCAGCAGCCTCTCAGGGGTACTTCAGCCCCAGCATTTT.